The T cell receptor (beta chain) under discussion was sequenced for a study of early T cells in non-severe SARS-CoV-2 infection. Of note for this clonotype: Its antigen is as yet unknown.

Findings and caveats of the study: Comparison of clonotypes with VDJdb favored anti-spike CD8 responses while missing private and CD4 specificities.

TCRdb re-called the 5' RACE reads through MiXCR, storing one row per CDR3 protein. Among tens of thousands of distinct CDR3 sequences, around 14% were seen once, and the ten largest hold 9% to 10%. The V gene lost 1 base and the J gene lost 2 bases, with 11 bases spanning the gap. The CDR3 covers 15 residues. Germline V gene data show CDR1 as LGHDT and CDR2 as YNNKEL (reference sequence). This specimen was whole blood, taken at baseline. The sequence came from an adult who was a healthcare worker with PCR-confirmed SARS-CoV-2 infection or an uninfected control (not recorded which). The genes are TRBV3-1 and TRBJ2-5; D might be TRBD2 (6 bases). CDR3 DNA sequence: TGTGCCAGCAGCCAAGCGGGGGTAGGTCAAGAGACCCAGTACTTC. Translated, it gives CASSQAGVGQETQYF.